This TCR beta chain was sequenced during a study of T cell responses to AZD1222 COVID-19 vaccine (dated by TCRdb to 2020 to 2022). About the full investigation: A total of over 230 trial participants underwent TCR sequencing, of whom about 210 received two doses of AZD1222 and about 25 received two doses of the MenACWY control vaccine. Trial participants were enrolled by age into 18-55, 56-69 and 70-plus year subgroups, with approximately 150, 30 and 60 TCR-sequenced participants respectively.

At the junction V is shortened by 1 base and J by 2 bases, with 14 bases in between. Per the germline V gene (reference sequence), GTSNPN is the CDR1 and SVGIG is the CDR2. From the cysteine through the phenylalanine, the CDR3 covers 15 amino acids. The only DNA kept is the CDR3, 45 bases in frame from the first base. Sample time point, as interpreted from the label and publication: about 28 days (+/-7) after the second vaccine dose. Because spike-specific TCR depth and breadth did not differ between the two schedules, AZD1222 recipients who got a second dose at roughly 4 weeks were pooled with those who got a second dose at roughly 12 weeks. Vaccinee samples were obtained from the UK trials COV001 and COV002, which included a single-blind randomized controlled phase 2/3 trial of AZD1222 (ChAdOx1 nCoV-19) in healthy adults. For TCRbeta chain sequencing, PBMC samples from trial participants were taken at day 0 and at day 28 after the second dose.

The CDR3 regions of human TCRbeta chains were analyzed by immunosequencing. The paper's processing steps were these. Repertoire TCRs were matched against a reference library of SARS-CoV-2-specific TCRs generated with the MIRA antigen-specificity platform. Breadth meant the fraction of unique TCRs that were SARS-CoV-2-associated, whereas depth meant the fraction of total T cells that were SARS-CoV-2-associated. Using the MIRA data, every spike-specific TCR was mapped to the spike region that the TCR reacted to and assigned to either a CD4 or a CD8 class. Log10-transformed breadth and depth values were compared by one-way ANOVA with Sidak's multiple comparisons tests. The source is immuneACCESS, and TCRdb retained only in-frame sequences with V and J called. Part of the clones is not carried over; for the studies checked, unresolved V genes explain less than half of this, and the remainder is unexplained. V and J calls and clone size are given by that table; D and trimming were obtained from the DNA. For this sample the table gives roughly 140,000 clones, of which 88% were detected only once. Approximately 3% of the sample is held by the ten biggest clonotypes.

The research as a whole found: Epitopes outside the regions mutated in the B.1.351 and B.1.1.7 variants were reportedly recognized by nearly half of the unique spike-specific TCRs. The vaccine-associated CD4 TCRs covered the entire spike protein, and the dominant responses fell in regions 160-218 and 743-854. Most participants were white British and females outnumbered males, and the authors suggested that clonal diversity may have been underestimated. No day 14 peak-response samples were available, so repertoires were characterized only after the peak T cell response. After two AZD1222 doses, spike-specific TCR breadth and depth were significantly higher than at day 0 and than in MenACWY recipients. The 56-69-year group was small, and its depth increase did not reach significance, likely because of low power. Conclusions about previously exposed vaccinees were limited because only a handful of AZD1222 recipients were SARS-CoV-2 seropositive at baseline.

A remark on this clone: Its antigen target is currently unknown. Base qualities are missing; no much larger clone stands one base away.

Specimen: peripheral blood, collected 28 days after the second AZD1222 dose. Recombination joined TRBV30 with TRBJ1-1; the D gene is perhaps TRBD1, on 5 matching bases. The receptor comes from an adult who received the AZD1222 COVID-19 vaccine. The DNA sequence is as follows: TGTGCCTGGAGTGCCCCGGGACGGACAAACACTGAAGCTTTCTTT. Its product reads: CAWSAPGRTNTEAFF.